A single sample gave rise to the 8 T cell receptor beta chains below, sequenced in a study of T-cell reconstitution after alpha-beta-depleted transplantation in children. Molecular barcoding with unique molecular identifiers was used for the TCRbeta library. TCRdb redid the calling of the PCR reads with MiXCR, one entry per CDR3 protein. The repertoire consists of a few hundred thousand distinct CDR3 sequences, with approximately 30% occurring once and the leading ten covering under 45%. Sequencing was performed on PBMCs, taken before TCRalphabeta/CD19-depleted stem cell transplant. These receptors were obtained from a boy under two years old with Wiskott-Aldrich syndrome, due to receive a stem cell transplant.

The chain combines TRBV18 with TRBJ2-5; no reliable D call. CDR3 length: 13 residues. The germline V gene encodes CDR1 KGHSH and CDR2 LQKENI. The V end was cut by 8 bases, the J end by 2 bases, with 12 bases between. The CDR3 DNA reads as TGTGCCAGCGCTCGTATCCAACAAGAGACCCAGTACTTC. This encodes CASARIQQETQYF.

J is TRBJ1-2 and V is TRBV11-2; D may be TRBD1 (6 bases). V lost 2 bases and J lost 1, with 20 bases in between. The CDR3 extends over 18 amino acids. From germline, CDR1 is SGHAT and CDR2 FQNNGV. The CDR3 DNA reads as TGTGCCAGCAGCTTAATCGCCGTGCGACAGGACGGTAACTATGGCTACACCTTC. It specifies CASSLIAVRQDGNYGYTF.

The CDR3 DNA reads TGTGCCAGCAGCTTGGGGCCTAGGGGGAACAGAACCAAAAACATTCAGTACTTC. Protein product: CASSLGPRGNRTKNIQYF. V usage is TRBV5-6 and J usage is TRBJ2-4, with a tentative D call TRBD1 (6 bases). This CDR3 spans 18 amino acids. The V and J ends lost 0 bases and 2 bases respectively, with 18 bases between them. The V gene's germline CDR1 is SGHDT and CDR2 YYEEEE.

The rearrangement uses TRBV27 and TRBJ1-1; D is possibly TRBD1 (6 bases). Trimming pared 7 bases from V and 7 bases from J, leaving 16 bases between. The CDR3 length is 13 residues. Germline loops: CDR1 MNHEY, CDR2 SMNVEV (reference sequence). CDR3 sequence: CASMSLGGGEAFF. CDR3 in DNA: TGTGCCAGCATGTCCTTGGGGGGCGGTGAAGCTTTCTTT.

The sample holds one count of this clonotype. V gene TRBV10-3 combines with J gene TRBJ2-7; 7 bases align to TRBD1. Germline assignment: CDR1 ENHRY and CDR2 SYGVKD. The CDR3 runs 11 residues. V shed 5 bases and J 6 bases; nucleotides not matched to a gene: 1. CDR3 sequence: CAISSGGEQYF. The CDR3 DNA follows: TGTGCCATCAGTTCAGGGGGCGAGCAGTACTTC.

The chain has TRBV5-1 and TRBJ2-5, with TRBD1 matching over 10 bases. V trimming: 2 bases; J trimming: 1 base; junction bases outside the gene matches: 5. In germline, CDR1 is SGHRS, CDR2 YFSETQ. The CDR3 length is 16 residues. Here the CDR3 reads CASSFGGQGPQETQYF. CDR3 nucleotide sequence: TGCGCCAGCAGCTTCGGGGGACAGGGGCCCCAAGAGACCCAGTACTTC.

This clonotype was observed a single time. V usage is TRBV5-1 and J usage is TRBJ2-1; TRBD2 is a possible D gene (5 bases). The CDR3 consists of 15 residues. CDR1 and CDR2 from the germline V gene are SGHRS and YFSETQ. Between the trimmed V and J ends, which lost 4 bases and 7 bases, there was a span of 18 bases. The chain's CDR3 is CASSPGLNRKNEQFF. In DNA, the CDR3 is TGCGCCAGCAGCCCCGGACTGAACCGAAAAAATGAGCAGTTCTTC.

The chain uses TRBV12-3 or TRBV12-4 and TRBJ2-1; D unresolved. Trimming took 1 base from V and 10 from J, leaving 14 bases between them. The CDR3 extends over 14 amino acids. The CDR3, as DNA: TGTGCCAGCAGTTTAGGGGCCCAACAGCTGGAGCAGTTCTTC. It codes for CASSLGAQQLEQFF.